This TCR beta chain was documented in a study of T-cell memory formation after mild COVID-19. Study as a whole: Largely donor-specific TCR clusters were found. General observations from the study: That cross-reactive memory joined was suggested by some responding clones appearing in pre-infection memory. CD4+ contracting clones were mainly CM and EM; CD8+ ones, EMRA.

TCRdb re-derived calls from the 5' RACE reads in MiXCR, one entry per CDR3 protein. The sample has about 140,000 distinct CDR3 sequences; 13% to 15% are singletons. In regard to this clonotype: Its antigen is unidentified.

Unmatched junction bases numbered 13, after V lost 5 bases and J lost 4 bases. Germline V gives CDR1 LGHNA, CDR2 YSLEER. The CDR3 has 16 amino acids. V and J are TRBV4-3 and TRBJ2-5; 7 bases fit TRBD1. The specimen sequenced was PBMCs or a T cell subset sorted from them (not recorded which). The TCR comes from an adult woman who had mild COVID-19 (a few samples of this study predate the infection). Cell type and time point are not known. The CDR3 here is CASSKYRDSTGETQYF. CDR3 DNA: TGCGCCAGCAGCAAGTACCGGGACAGTACGGGAGAGACCCAGTACTTC.